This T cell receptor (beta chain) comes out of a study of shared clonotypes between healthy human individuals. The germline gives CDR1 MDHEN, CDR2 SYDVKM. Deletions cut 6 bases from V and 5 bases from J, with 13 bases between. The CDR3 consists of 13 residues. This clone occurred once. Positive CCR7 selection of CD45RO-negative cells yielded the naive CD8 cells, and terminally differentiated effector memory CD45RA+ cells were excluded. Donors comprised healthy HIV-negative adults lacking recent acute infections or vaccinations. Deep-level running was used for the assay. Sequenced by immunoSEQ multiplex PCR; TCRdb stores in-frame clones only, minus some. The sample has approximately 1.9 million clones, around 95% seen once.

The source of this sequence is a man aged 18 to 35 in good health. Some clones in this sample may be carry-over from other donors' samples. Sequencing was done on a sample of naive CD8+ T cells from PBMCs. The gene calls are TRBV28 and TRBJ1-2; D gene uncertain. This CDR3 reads CASRRTETYGYTF. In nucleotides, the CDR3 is TGTGCCAGCAGGCGGACCGAAACTTATGGCTACACCTTC.